This T cell receptor (beta chain) was sequenced in a study of T cell changes during pregnancy in multiple sclerosis (dated by TCRdb to between 2018 and 2020). With regard to the full study: The study examined how the T cell repertoire changed over the course of pregnancy in women with multiple sclerosis.

The CDR3 spans 12 residues, from the cysteine through the phenylalanine. Kept here is only the CDR3 DNA, which spans 36 bases and is read in frame from base 1. CDR1 and CDR2 are drawn from the germline V gene: MRHNA, SNTAGT. The germline ends are 6 bases apart after V is trimmed by 4 bases and J by 5 bases. Library prep was done by the immunoSEQ multiplex PCR assay. TCRdb obtained this table from immuneACCESS and retained in-frame rearrangements with V and J assigned. These tables miss some clones; where compared with another copy, unresolved V genes account for less than half of the shortfall, and the remainder is unexplained. The sample table shows about 13,000 clones, and roughly 90% are seen once. The ten largest clones take up approximately 8.2% of the sample. Worth noting for this clone: The clone's antigen remains unknown. No base quality information exists; no much larger clone differs at one position.

This sample comprised CD8+ T cells from peripheral blood mononuclear cells, obtained in the first trimester of pregnancy. The V and J genes are TRBV6-4 and TRBJ2-1; there is no confident call for the D gene. This sequence was found in a female donor with multiple sclerosis, enrolled in a pregnancy study. The CDR3 protein sequence reads: CASSVGNNEQFF. The DNA sequence is TGTGCCAGCAGTGTTGGCAACAATGAGCAGTTCTTC.